This TCR beta chain appears in the sequencing data of a study of T cell changes during pregnancy in multiple sclerosis. The CDR3 consists of 14 residues. V dropped 5 bases and J dropped 6 bases, with 13 bases sitting between them. Looked up from germline, CDR1 is SEHNR and CDR2 is FQNEAQ (reference sequence). This table comes from immunoSEQ multiplex PCR, and its TCRdb copy is limited to in-frame clones, with some not included. The sample lists some 60,000 clones, under 95% seen once, with roughly 3.5% in the top ten. The V and J genes are TRBV7-9 and TRBJ2-2; possibly TRBD1 for D (6 bases). The source material was peripheral blood, sampled after pregnancy. The TCR was taken from a female donor in good health, enrolled as a control in a pregnancy study. The CDR3 sequence: CASSPDRSSGELFF. As DNA, the CDR3 is TGTGCCAGCAGCCCTGACAGGTCTTCCGGGGAGCTGTTTTTT. Using reference TRBV7-9 and TRBJ2-2 for the parts outside the CDR3, the full variable domain is DTGVSQNPRHKITKRGQNVTFRCDPISEHNRLYWYRQTLGQGPEFLTYFQNEAQLEKSRLLSDRFSAERPKGSFSTLEIQRTEQGDSAMYLCASSPDRSSGELFFGEGSRLTVL.